This T cell receptor (beta chain) was found in a study of blood T cell repertoires in COVID-19. Across the whole study: T cells, B-cell-depleted T cells, or PBMCs supplied cDNA or gDNA.

Germline V gene sequence: CDR1 GTSNPN, CDR2 SVGIG (reference sequence). V dropped 3 bases and J dropped 5 bases, with 18 bases sitting between them. This CDR3 is 15 amino acids long. Sequencing used immunoSEQ multiplex PCR; TCRdb keeps in-frame clones, though not all of them. The data hold approximately 210,000 clones, with about 89% observed a single time. The rearrangement uses TRBV30 and TRBJ2-3, with a weak D call TRBD2 (5 bases). Specimen: peripheral blood. The clonotype originates from a woman between 40 and 55 years old with acute or convalescent COVID-19. The CDR3 DNA reads as TGTGCCTGGAGCCTTACAGTCCCTGGAGGAGATACGCAGTATTTT. Translated: CAWSLTVPGGDTQYF.